This TCR beta chain was observed in a study of OX40 agonist ivuxolimab in advanced cancers. Across the study: Patients were dosed with the agonistic anti-OX40 (CD134) antibody ivuxolimab. Among those treated, three patients had partial responses, one with hepatocellular carcinoma and two with cutaneous melanoma. Findings of the study overall: Compared with others, partial responders at 0.1-3.0 mg/kg displayed clonal expansion among the lowest.

TCRdb's copy holds only in-frame clones and misses some; the assay was immunoSEQ multiplex PCR. The sample carries some 140,000 clones, approximately 90% recorded once. CDR3 size: 17 residues. From germline, CDR1 is ENHRY and CDR2 SYGVKD. V was clipped by 0 bases and J by 5 bases; unmatched bases: 10. Patients had blood sampled at baseline and again on cycle 4 day 1 and cycle 7 day 1. Comments on this clone: Its antigen remains unknown.

Material: CD4+ or CD8+ T cells sorted from blood, obtained in a trial of the OX40 agonist ivuxolimab. The gene calls are TRBV10-3 and TRBJ1-1, with TRBD1 matching over 9 bases. This TCR was sampled from an adult with an advanced solid tumor such as melanoma, head and neck, liver or kidney cancer. DNA for the CDR3: TGTGCCATCAGTGAGTCTAGGGTGGGACAGGGATGGACTGAAGCTTTCTTT. This sequence encodes CAISESRVGQGWTEAFF.